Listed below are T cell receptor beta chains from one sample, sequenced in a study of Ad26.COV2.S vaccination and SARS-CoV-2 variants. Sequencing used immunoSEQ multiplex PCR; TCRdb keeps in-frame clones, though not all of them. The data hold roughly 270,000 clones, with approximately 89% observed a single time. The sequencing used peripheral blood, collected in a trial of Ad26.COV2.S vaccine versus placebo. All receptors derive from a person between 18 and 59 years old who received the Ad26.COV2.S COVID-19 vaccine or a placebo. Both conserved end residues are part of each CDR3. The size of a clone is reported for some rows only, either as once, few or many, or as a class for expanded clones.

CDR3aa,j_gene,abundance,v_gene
CASSLIGGGAYEQYF,TRBJ2-7,once,TRBV7-2
CASSQDLGAYEQYF,TRBJ2-7,-,TRBV4-2
CASSPHGREVPDTQYF,TRBJ2-3,-,TRBV19
CASTSPGGNEQFF,TRBJ2-1,-,TRBV6-5
CASSWRVAGSREQYF,TRBJ2-7,once,TRBV5-4
CASSEETSGRYEQYF,TRBJ2-7,-,TRBV19
CASSLREGTRLEQYF,TRBJ2-7,-,TRBV27
CSATEAETQYF,TRBJ2-5,-,TRBV20-1
CASSFSGTNTEAFF,TRBJ1-1,-,TRBV27
CARVSGYNEQFF,TRBJ2-1,once,TRBV12-3/TRBV12-4
CASNSGASLSITDTQYF,TRBJ2-3,-,TRBV5-8
CATSNRGGTEAFF,TRBJ1-1,-,TRBV24-1
CATSREGTGELFF,TRBJ2-2,-,TRBV15
CASSPPGREAYEQYF,TRBJ2-7,once,TRBV28
CASSLTSGFSTDTQYF,TRBJ2-3,once,TRBV5-6
CASSPDRVGNTEAFF,TRBJ1-1,-,TRBV11-2
CATSPAGGYNEQFF,TRBJ2-1,-,TRBV24-1
CASSFSGGETQYF,TRBJ2-5,-,TRBV27
CATSVTGTSETDTQYF,TRBJ2-3,-,TRBV15
CASSPTGPAQGTQYF,TRBJ2-5,-,TRBV7-3
CARKLPESSYEQYF,TRBJ2-7,-,TRBV19
CASSPNYHRANYGYTF,TRBJ1-2,-,TRBV11-2
CASSQVAGRNTGELFF,TRBJ2-2,-,TRBV3-1/TRBV3-2
CASSQDASGDDTDTQYF,TRBJ2-3,-,TRBV3-1/TRBV3-2
CASAPGQGNEKLFF,TRBJ1-4,once,TRBV19